Reported below is one T cell receptor beta chain. The CDR3 extends over 13 amino acids. Germline lookup yields CDR1 SQVTM and CDR2 ANQGSEA. The ends were cut back, 3 bases at V and 4 bases at J, with 9 bases in the middle. These data belong to a study of cytomegalovirus exposure and HLA in healthy donors. Primers included in the PCR were 60 Vbeta and 13 Jbeta primers. The protocol was immunoSEQ multiplex PCR, while the TCRdb copy is restricted to in-frame clones and leaves out a portion. Its table records roughly 200,000 clones. The sample comprised PBMCs. The receptor comes from a girl aged 2 to 10 in good health and CMV-seropositive. J is TRBJ2-2 and V is TRBV29-1; TRBD2 is a possible D gene (6 bases). The CDR3, as DNA: TGCAGCGTTGAGAAGACTAGCACCGGGGAGCTGTTTTTT. This translates into CSVEKTSTGELFF.